This TCR beta chain is from a study of blood T cell repertoires in COVID-19. Here immunoSEQ multiplex PCR was the method, and the copy in TCRdb shows in-frame clones only, minus some. The sample holds 200,000 to 250,000 clones, around four fifths seen once. CDR3 length equals 12 residues. The V end lost 6 bases, the J end lost 8 bases, and 16 bases lay between the germline ends. The germline gives CDR1 GTSNPN, CDR2 SVGIG (reference sequence). The specimen sequenced was peripheral blood. The chain employs TRBV30 and TRBJ1-2; possible D gene TRBD1, 5 bases. The origin of this receptor is a man aged 25-45 years with active or convalescent COVID-19. In DNA form, the CDR3 reads TGTGCCTGCTCGGGAACGGGGGACGGCTACACCTTC. Its translation is CACSGTGDGYTF.